A single sample gave rise to the 27 T cell receptor beta chains below, sequenced in a study of blood T cell repertoires in COVID-19. Clones were sequenced by immunoSEQ multiplex PCR, and TCRdb holds only the in-frame ones, with some missing. The sample lists a few hundred thousand clones; roughly 89% were seen once. The sample was PBMCs or T cells enriched from blood (not recorded which). These TCRs come from a woman between 45 and 65 years old who had recovered from COVID-19.

The chain is built from TRBV5-4 and TRBJ2-3; 12 bases align to TRBD2. This CDR3 has 18 amino acids. Germline CDR1 reads SGHNT; CDR2 reads YYREEE (reference sequence). V was pared by 0 bases and J by 6 bases, with 11 bases of the junction left unmatched. In nucleotides, the CDR3 is TGTGCCAGCAGCTTGGCTAGCGGGGGGGCTGGAGCACAGGATACGCAGTATTTT. As protein: CASSLASGGAGAQDTQYF.

The chain recombines TRBV30 with TRBJ1-3, with 7 bases identical to TRBD1. CDR3 length: 15 amino acids. Per the germline V gene, CDR1 is GTSNPN and CDR2 is SVGIG (reference sequence). With V trimmed by 3 bases and J by 4 bases, 9 bases remained unmatched. The CDR3 DNA reads TGTGCCTGGAGCGATCCGGGACAGCCGGGAAACACCATATATTTT. This gives the protein CAWSDPGQPGNTIYF. The full variable domain, rest sourced from reference TRBV30 and TRBJ1-3, is SQTIHQWPATLVQPVGSPLSLECTVEGTSNPNLYWYRQAAGRGLQLLFYSVGIGQISSEVPQNLSASRPQDRQFILSSKKLLLSDSGFYLCAWSDPGQPGNTIYFGEGSWLTVV.

The chain couples TRBV19 to TRBJ2-5; possibly TRBD2 for D (5 bases). Looked up from germline, CDR1 is LNHDA and CDR2 is SQIVND (reference sequence). The V and J ends lost 2 bases and 4 bases respectively, with 20 bases between them. This CDR3 has 17 residues. DNA of the CDR3: TGTGCCAGTAGTATATTTTCCCCCCTTGGGAGAGTAGAGACCCAGTACTTC. Its translation: CASSIFSPLGRVETQYF.

The V and J genes are TRBV6-5 and TRBJ1-1; TRBD1 might be the D (6 bases). CDR1 and CDR2 from the germline V gene are MNHEY and SVGAGI. Trimming left V 5 bases short and J 6 bases short, with 16 bases between. CDR3 length equals 14 residues. CDR3 DNA sequence: TGTGCCAGCAGTAAACAGGGTATAGTCCCTGAAGCTTTCTTT. This codes for CASSKQGIVPEAFF.

The chain recombines TRBV2 with TRBJ1-2, with D uncertain. From germline, CDR1 is SNHLY and CDR2 FYNNEI. The CDR3 has 12 amino acids. Trimming stripped 4 bases from V and 8 bases from J, with 11 bases between. In DNA form, the CDR3 reads TGTGCCAGCAGTGTCCATCTTGAGGGCTACACCTTC. Its protein product is CASSVHLEGYTF.

This clone came up many times. The rearrangement joins TRBV4-2 to TRBJ2-3, with 13 positions matching TRBD2. Germline values: CDR1 LGHNA, CDR2 YNFKEQ. V lost 3 bases to trimming and J lost 4 bases; unmatched junction nucleotides: 7. The CDR3 has 17 residues. CDR3 sequence (DNA): TGTGCCAGCAGCCAGGCACTAGCGGGGGGGCCCGCAGATACGCAGTATTTT. Amino acid sequence: CASSQALAGGPADTQYF.

V is TRBV7-8 and J is TRBJ2-7; 14 bases match TRBD2. Germline-derived CDR1 and CDR2 are SGHVS and FQNEAQ. The CDR3 has 17 residues. V lost 1 base to trimming and J lost 6 bases; unmatched junction nucleotides: 8. CDR3 amino acids: CASSLEVGLAGGSEQYF. CDR3 in DNA: TGTGCCAGCAGCTTAGAGGTCGGACTAGCGGGGGGATCCGAGCAGTACTTC.

This clone came up a few times. V and J are TRBV13 and TRBJ2-1; TRBD2 matches at 7 bases. The CDR3 sequence is 15 residues long. The V gene end was trimmed by 6 bases and the J gene end by 4 bases; junction bases not matched to a gene: 9. Germline CDR1 is PRHDT and CDR2 is FYEKMQ (reference sequence). CDR3 nucleotide sequence: TGTGCCAGCAGTTTGGCGGGAGAACTTTACAATGAGCAGTTCTTC. Its protein product is CASSLAGELYNEQFF. Variable domain in full (rest from reference TRBV13 and TRBJ2-1): AAGVIQSPRHLIKEKRETATLKCYPIPRHDTVYWYQQGPGQDPQFLISFYEKMQSDKGSIPDRFSAQQFSDYHSELNMSSLELGDSALYFCASSLAGELYNEQFFGPGTRLTVL.

This clone was recorded once. This chain links TRBV6-5 with TRBJ2-1, with 8 bases lining up with TRBD2. From germline, CDR1 is MNHEY and CDR2 SVGAGI. V lost 0 bases, J lost 8 bases, and 9 bases stayed unmatched. This CDR3 is 16 amino acids long. CDR3 sequence reads: CASSYSRTSWFDEQFF. CDR3 nucleotides: TGTGCCAGCAGTTACTCTAGGACTAGCTGGTTTGATGAGCAGTTCTTC.

The CDR3 region is CASSKGGEGSGNTIYF. The DNA for the CDR3 is TGTGCCAGCAGCAAAGGGGGGGAGGGCTCTGGAAACACCATATATTTT. V and J are TRBV21-1 and TRBJ1-3. TRBV21-1 is reported as a pseudogene. This CDR3 has 16 amino acids.

V gene TRBV9 combines with J gene TRBJ2-1; D may be TRBD2 (5 bases). Trimming pared 4 bases from V and 6 bases from J, leaving 17 bases between. CDR1 SGDLS and CDR2 YYNGEE come from the germline V gene. The CDR3 totals 15 residues. CDR3 sequence reads: CASSPRSSVINEQFF. CDR3 bases: TGTGCCAGCAGCCCACGGAGTAGCGTGATCAATGAGCAGTTCTTC. Based on the CDR3 plus reference TRBV9 and TRBJ2-1, the full variable domain is DSGVTQTPKHLITATGQRVTLRCSPRSGDLSVYWYQQSLDQGLQFLIQYYNGEERAKGNILERFSAQQFPDLHSELNLSSLELGDSALYFCASSPRSSVINEQFFGPGTRLTVL.

The chain couples TRBV15 to TRBJ1-2, with 8 nucleotides matching TRBD1. The germline gives CDR1 LNHNV, CDR2 YYDKDF (reference sequence). V shed 1 base, J shed 3 bases, and the junction held 10 bases outside the gene matches. CDR3 length: 17 residues. The CDR3 coding sequence is TGTGCCACCAGCAGAGTCAAAAACCCAGGGGGCGACTATGGCTACACCTTC. Translated, it gives CATSRVKNPGGDYGYTF.

The chain links TRBV27 to TRBJ1-1; no firm D call. The CDR3 has 14 amino acids. The germline gives CDR1 MNHEY, CDR2 SMNVEV (reference sequence). Trimming left V 6 bases short and J 5 bases short, with 16 bases between. The CDR3 nucleotides read TGTGCCAGCAGACGTTCAATGGGAGAAACTGAAGCTTTCTTT. Amino acid sequence: CASRRSMGETEAFF.

The CDR3 coding sequence is TGTGCCAGCAGTCCCGGACAGGGTCCCTATGGCTACACCTTC. Encoded protein: CASSPGQGPYGYTF. This chain joins TRBV28 and TRBJ1-2; 8 bases match TRBD1. V was clipped by 5 bases and J by 4 bases; unmatched bases: 6. Germline CDR1 reads MDHEN; CDR2 reads SYDVKM. This CDR3 comprises 14 residues.

This rearrangement joins TRBV19 to TRBJ2-7, with 8 bases matching TRBD1. This CDR3 comprises 14 residues. J lost 7 bases, V lost 6 bases, and 11 bases had no gene match. The germline V gene has CDR1 LNHDA and CDR2 SQIVND (reference sequence). The CDR3 sequence is CASSAYPGTGEQYF. The CDR3 bases are TGTGCCAGTAGCGCATACCCCGGGACAGGAGAGCAGTACTTC.

This clone is a singleton in its sample. The V and J genes are TRBV2 and TRBJ1-5; a possible D gene is TRBD1 (6 bases). The CDR3 covers 13 residues. V lost 7 bases and J 4 bases, leaving 11 bases between the germline ends. The germline V gene has CDR1 SNHLY and CDR2 FYNNEI. The CDR3 region has the DNA TGTGCCAGCAATGGACAGCCTAATCAGCCCCAGCATTTT. Its translation is CASNGQPNQPQHF.

The gene calls are TRBV9 and TRBJ1-2, with 7 bases matching TRBD1. The ends lost 1 base at V and 4 bases at J; junction bases unmatched: 10. Per germline, CDR1 SGDLS and CDR2 YYNGEE. The CDR3 runs to 16 residues. CDR3 sequence: CASSVSRDRGSYGYTF. In DNA form, the CDR3 reads TGTGCCAGCAGCGTATCCAGGGACAGAGGGTCCTATGGCTACACCTTC.

This clone was observed many times. V is TRBV9 and J is TRBJ2-7; 9 bases are shared with TRBD2. The CDR3 is 13 residues long. With 2 bases clipped from V and 4 bases from J, the junction kept 1 base outside the gene matches. CDR1 and CDR2 from the germline V gene are SGDLS and YYNGEE. CDR3 coding DNA: TGTGCCAGCAGCGTTAGCGGGGGTTACGAGCAGTACTTC. As protein: CASSVSGGYEQYF.

The rearrangement uses TRBV6-5 and TRBJ2-3; a weak D match, TRBD2 (6 bases). Trimming shortened V by 8 bases and J by 0 bases, and 12 bases separated the two germline ends. The CDR3 covers 14 residues. Germline V gives CDR1 MNHEY, CDR2 SVGAGI. In DNA form, the CDR3 reads TGTGCCAGCGGTTGGGGGAGGAGCACAGATACGCAGTATTTT. This encodes CASGWGRSTDTQYF.

This chain connects TRBV7-2 to TRBJ2-1; 14 nucleotides line up with TRBD2. With V trimmed by 5 bases and J by 7 bases, 16 bases remained unmatched. Germline V lookup: CDR1 SGHTA, CDR2 FQGNSA. The CDR3 runs to 19 residues. The CDR3 sequence: CASSPQPLRTSGGLNEQFF. In DNA, the CDR3 is TGTGCCAGCAGCCCCCAACCATTACGGACTAGCGGGGGGTTAAATGAGCAGTTCTTC.

This chain joins TRBV4-2 and TRBJ1-1, with unresolved D. This CDR3 comprises 14 residues. Looked up from germline, CDR1 is LGHNA and CDR2 is YNFKEQ. The V end was cut by 1 base, the J end by 0 bases, with 6 bases between. CDR3 DNA: TGTGCCAGCAGCCAAGCCACTATGAACACTGAAGCTTTCTTT. Protein: CASSQATMNTEAFF.

The chain joins TRBV5-8 to TRBJ2-5; D possibly corresponds to TRBD2 (6 bases). The CDR3 runs 15 residues. CDR1 SGHTS and CDR2 YDEGEE come from the germline V gene. With 6 bases removed from V and 2 bases from J, the gap between germline ends came to 17 bases. CDR3 sequence (DNA): TGTGCCAGCAATCGGGGCGCGGGGTTACAAGAGACCCAGTACTTC. Translated: CASNRGAGLQETQYF. Based on the CDR3 plus reference TRBV5-8 and TRBJ2-5, the full variable domain is EAGVTQSPTHLIKTRGQQATLRCSPISGHTSVYWYQQALGLGLQFLLWYDEGEERNRGNFPPRFSGRQFPNYSSELNVNALELEDSALYLCASNRGAGLQETQYFGPGTRLLVL.

J is TRBJ1-2 and V is TRBV7-9, with D perhaps matching TRBD1 (6 bases). The CDR3 has 14 residues. The germline V gene has CDR1 SEHNR and CDR2 FQNEAQ (reference sequence). Trimming took off 5 bases at V and 4 bases at J, with 14 bases between the two ends. CDR3 protein: CASSIRGSSYGYTF. CDR3 nucleotides: TGTGCCAGCAGCATCAGGGGCAGTAGCTATGGCTACACCTTC.

V and J are TRBV19 and TRBJ1-2; 9 nucleotides match TRBD1. The germline V gene has CDR1 LNHDA and CDR2 SQIVND (reference sequence). The V and J ends lost 0 bases and 4 bases, in that order; junction bases with no gene match: 6. CDR3 size: 16 residues. As DNA, the CDR3 is TGTGCCAGTAGTATAGAGCCGGGACAGGGAGCCTATGGCTACACCTTC. Its protein is CASSIEPGQGAYGYTF.

The chain combines TRBV5-8 with TRBJ2-3, with a weak D call TRBD1 (6 bases). Germline-derived CDR1 and CDR2 are SGHTS and YDEGEE. This CDR3 has 15 amino acids. V gave up 0 bases and J gave up 4 bases, with 12 bases separating them. The CDR3 reads CASSLEYRASDTQYF. CDR3 sequence (DNA): TGTGCCAGCAGCTTGGAGTACAGGGCGTCAGATACGCAGTATTTT.

The gene calls are TRBV6-2 or TRBV6-3 and TRBJ2-7, with D unresolved. This CDR3 contains 15 residues. In germline, CDR1 is MNHEY, CDR2 SVGEGT. V was cut by 0 bases and J by 4 bases, with 13 bases left in between. CDR3 loop: CASSYSSLVVYEQYF. CDR3 sequence (DNA): TGTGCCAGCAGTTACTCGAGTCTCGTTGTTTACGAGCAGTACTTC.

V gene TRBV6-5 combines with J gene TRBJ1-5; D unresolved. The CDR3 has 15 amino acids. Germline V gives CDR1 MNHEY, CDR2 SVGAGI. Trimming stripped 7 bases from V and 0 bases from J, with 13 bases between. The CDR3: CASKRRRDSNQPQHF. The CDR3 DNA sequence: TGTGCCAGCAAGCGGCGACGGGATAGCAATCAGCCCCAGCATTTT.